This TCR beta chain came from a study of T cell changes during pregnancy in multiple sclerosis. TCRdb's table, derived via immunoSEQ multiplex PCR, lists solely in-frame clones and lacks some. Among 60,000 to 95,000 clones listed, around 90% were seen once. This sequence was found in a female donor with multiple sclerosis, enrolled in a pregnancy study. This specimen consisted of CD4+ T cells from peripheral blood mononuclear cells, obtained before pregnancy.

CDR3 protein: CASSYPRTGGLNEQFF. The CDR3 nucleotides read TGTGCCAGCAGTTACCCTAGGACAGGGGGCCTAAATGAGCAGTTCTTC. The chain recombines TRBV6-6 with TRBJ2-1, with 11 bases fitting TRBD1. Germline V gives CDR1 MNHNY, CDR2 SVGAGI (reference sequence). Trimming removed 2 bases from V and 7 bases from J; junction bases left unmatched: 7. The CDR3 loop spans 16 amino acids.